The rows below give T cell receptor beta chains drawn from one sample of a study of blood T cell repertoires in COVID-19. The data were produced by immunoSEQ multiplex PCR, yet TCRdb's version contains in-frame clones alone and is incomplete. The table shows 53,000 or so clones, with 65% to 85% occurring only once. Material: peripheral blood. These receptors originate from a man in his 70s with active or convalescent COVID-19. Each CDR3 is given with its conserved first and last residue. A D gene is named only where the DNA matches it firmly. Not all rows give a size; the values are once, few, many and, for expanded clones, a class.

>.|TRBJ2-2|TRBV7-9|.
TGTGCCAGCAGCTTAGCTGTGTATCTAGAACAGGGATCCACCGGGGAGCTGTTTTTT
CASSLAVYLEQGSTGELFF
>.|TRBJ2-2|TRBV4-1|.
TGCGCCAGCAGCCAAACAAGGACAAATAATGTCGCGAACACCGGGGAGCTGTTTTTT
CASSQTRTNNVANTGELFF
>.|TRBJ1-2|TRBV11-2|.
TGTGCCAGCAGCCTTAGGGGGTCCCTCCCCATCGACGGCTACACCTTC
CASSLRGSLPIDGYTF
>.|TRBJ1-2|TRBV7-2|.
TGTGCCAGCAGCTTAGAAGGGGGTAACTATGGCTACACCTTC
CASSLEGGNYGYTF
>.|TRBJ2-2|TRBV11-2|TRBD2
TGTGCCAGCAGCCTAGCGGGAGGAACCGGGGAGCTGTTTTTT
CASSLAGGTGELFF
>.|TRBJ1-4|TRBV4-1|TRBD1
TGCGCCAGCAGCCATGGGACAGCTGCAACTAATGAAAAACTGTTTTTT
CASSHGTAATNEKLFF
>once|TRBJ2-7|TRBV18|TRBD1
TGTGCCAGCTCACCCTGGGACAGGGTCGCCAACGAGCAGTACTTC
CASSPWDRVANEQYF
>.|TRBJ1-6|TRBV4-3|.
TGCGCCAGCAGCCAAGATGAGGCCCGGGGGTGGTCACCCCTCCACTTT
CASSQDEARGWSPLHF
>once|TRBJ1-2|TRBV19|TRBD1
TGTGCCAGCTTGACAGGGGGCGGTGGCTACACCTTC
CASLTGGGGYTF
>.|TRBJ1-2|TRBV21-1|.
TGTGCCAGCAGCACCACCGCGGACAGGGGAACCTTCTATGGCTACACCTTC
CASSTTADRGTFYGYTF
>once|TRBJ2-7|TRBV18|.
TGTGCCAGCTCACCACAAAGAGACTACGAGCAGTACTTC
CASSPQRDYEQYF
>.|TRBJ1-6|TRBV12-3/TRBV12-4|.
TGTGCCAGCAGTCGTCAGGGTGGACCCCTCCACTTT
CASSRQGGPLHF
>.|TRBJ1-1|TRBV7-2|.
TGTGCCAGCAGCTACCTCGGACAGAAAACTGAAGCTTTCTTT
CASSYLGQKTEAFF
>.|TRBJ2-5|TRBV6-4|.
TGTGCCAGCAGAGCGTGGGAGACCCAGTACTTC
CASRAWETQYF
>.|TRBJ1-2|TRBV3-1/TRBV3-2|.
TGTGCCAGCAGCCAGGGTGGACTTAACTATGGCTACACCTTC
CASSQGGLNYGYTF
>.|TRBJ1-2|TRBV30|TRBD1
TGTGCCTTCCCGGAGGGGTTGCTGACAGGGGGCGGAAGCTATGGCTACACCTTC
CAFPEGLLTGGGSYGYTF
>.|TRBJ2-7|TRBV6-5|TRBD1
TGTGCCGTCGAATCCAGGGGGCTATACGAGCAGTACTTC
CAVESRGLYEQYF
>.|TRBJ2-3|TRBV7-3|TRBD2
TGTGCCAGCAGCGTTAGCGGGCCCCCAGATACGCAGTATTTT
CASSVSGPPDTQYF
>.|TRBJ2-1|TRBV6-2/TRBV6-3|TRBD2
TGTGCCAGCAGTCCCTCAGCGGGGGGGGTGGATGAGCAGTTCTTC
CASSPSAGGVDEQFF
>few|TRBJ1-1|TRBV2|.
TGTGCCAGCAGTGTTGGCAGGGGCACTGAAGCTTTCTTT
CASSVGRGTEAFF
>.|TRBJ1-1|TRBV6-5|TRBD1
TGTGCCAGCAGTTCGGGACAGGGTGTTATGAACACTGAAGCTTTCTTT
CASSSGQGVMNTEAFF
>.|TRBJ1-6|TRBV25-1|TRBD1
TGTGCCAGCAGTGGGGAGCAGGGGGAGTACTATAATTCACCCCTCCACTTT
CASSGEQGEYYNSPLHF
>.|TRBJ1-1|TRBV24-1|.
TGTGCCACCAGTGGCTACGACAAATCTGAAGCTTTCTTT
CATSGYDKSEAFF
>.|TRBJ1-2|TRBV12-3/TRBV12-4|.
TGTGCCAGCAGCCCGCAGAACTATGGCTACACCTTC
CASSPQNYGYTF
>.|TRBJ1-1|TRBV29-1|.
TGCAGCGTTGACCGCTACCCCGGGGCTTTCTTT
CSVDRYPGAFF
>once|TRBJ1-4|TRBV7-2|.
TGTGCCAGCAGCTTTAGGAGGGGCAATGAAAAACTGTTTTTT
CASSFRRGNEKLFF